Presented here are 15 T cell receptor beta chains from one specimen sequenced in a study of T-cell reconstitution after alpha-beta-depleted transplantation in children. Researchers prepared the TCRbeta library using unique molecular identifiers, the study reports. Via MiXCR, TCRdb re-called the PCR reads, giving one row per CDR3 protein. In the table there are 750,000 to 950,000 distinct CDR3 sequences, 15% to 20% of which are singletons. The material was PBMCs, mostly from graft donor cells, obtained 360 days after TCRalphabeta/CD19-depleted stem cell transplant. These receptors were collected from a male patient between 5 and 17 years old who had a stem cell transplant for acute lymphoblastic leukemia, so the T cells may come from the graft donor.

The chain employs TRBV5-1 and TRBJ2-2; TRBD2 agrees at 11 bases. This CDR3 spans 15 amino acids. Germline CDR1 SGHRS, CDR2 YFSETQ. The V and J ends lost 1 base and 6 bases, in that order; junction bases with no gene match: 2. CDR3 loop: CASSLTSGRPGELFF. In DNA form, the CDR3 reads TGCGCCAGCAGCTTGACTAGCGGGAGACCCGGGGAGCTGTTTTTT.

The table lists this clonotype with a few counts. The chain's CDR3 is CASSSTGTGVNTEAFF. The CDR3 coding sequence is TGCGCCAGCAGCTCGACCGGGACAGGGGTCAACACTGAAGCTTTCTTT. This chain uses TRBV5-1 with TRBJ1-1; 10 nucleotides align to TRBD1. CDR1 SGHRS and CDR2 YFSETQ come from the germline V gene. The CDR3 length is 16 residues. V lost 3 bases and J lost 2; bases outside the gene matches: 7. The complete variable domain, with remaining parts taken from reference TRBV5-1 and TRBJ1-1, reads KAGVTQTPRYLIKTRGQQVTLSCSPISGHRSVSWYQQTPGQGLQFLFEYFSETQRNKGNFPGRFSGRQFSNSRSEMNVSTLELGDSALYLCASSSTGTGVNTEAFFGQGTRLTVV.

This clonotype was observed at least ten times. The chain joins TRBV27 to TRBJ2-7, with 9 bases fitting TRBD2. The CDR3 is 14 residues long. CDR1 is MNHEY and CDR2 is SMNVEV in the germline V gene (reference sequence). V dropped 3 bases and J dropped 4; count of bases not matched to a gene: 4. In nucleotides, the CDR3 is TGTGCCAGCAGTTTGAGTAGCGGGGGTTACGAGCAGTACTTC. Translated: CASSLSSGGYEQYF.

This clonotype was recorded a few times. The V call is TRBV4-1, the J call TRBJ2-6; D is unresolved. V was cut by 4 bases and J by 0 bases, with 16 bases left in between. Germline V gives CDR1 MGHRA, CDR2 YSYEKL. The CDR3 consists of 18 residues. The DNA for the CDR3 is TGCGCCAGCAGCCCCTCCAATCGAATTAGCTCTGGGGCCAACGTCCTGACTTTC. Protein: CASSPSNRISSGANVLTF.

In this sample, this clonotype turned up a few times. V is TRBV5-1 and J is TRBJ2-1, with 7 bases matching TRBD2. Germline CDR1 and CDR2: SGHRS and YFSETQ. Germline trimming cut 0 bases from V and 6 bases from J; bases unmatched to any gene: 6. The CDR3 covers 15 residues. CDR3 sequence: CASSLEGRALNEQFF. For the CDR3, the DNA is TGCGCCAGCAGCTTGGAAGGGAGGGCCCTCAATGAGCAGTTCTTC. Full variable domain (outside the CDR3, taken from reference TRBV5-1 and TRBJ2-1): KAGVTQTPRYLIKTRGQQVTLSCSPISGHRSVSWYQQTPGQGLQFLFEYFSETQRNKGNFPGRFSGRQFSNSRSEMNVSTLELGDSALYLCASSLEGRALNEQFFGPGTRLTVL.

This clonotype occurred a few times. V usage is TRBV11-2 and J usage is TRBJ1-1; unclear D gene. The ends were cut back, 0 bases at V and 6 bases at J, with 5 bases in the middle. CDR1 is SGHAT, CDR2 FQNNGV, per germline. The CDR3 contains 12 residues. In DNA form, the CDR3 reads TGTGCCAGCAGCTTAGATCGGCCTGAAGCTTTCTTT. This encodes CASSLDRPEAFF.

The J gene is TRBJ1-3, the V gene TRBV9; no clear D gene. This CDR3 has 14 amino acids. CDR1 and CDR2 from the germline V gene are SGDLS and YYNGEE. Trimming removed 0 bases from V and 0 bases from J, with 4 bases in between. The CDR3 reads CASSVGDSGNTIYF. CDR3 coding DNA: TGTGCCAGCAGCGTAGGGGACTCTGGAAACACCATATATTTT.

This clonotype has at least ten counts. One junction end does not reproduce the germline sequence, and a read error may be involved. In DNA, the CDR3 is TGTGCCAGCAGTCCCGGGACAGGGGGCACAGATACGCAGTATTTT. It yields the protein CASSPGTGGTDTQYF. J is TRBJ2-3 and V is TRBV5-1, with TRBD1 identical over 10 bases. The CDR3 extends over 15 amino acids. Germline values: CDR1 SGHRS, CDR2 YFSETQ.

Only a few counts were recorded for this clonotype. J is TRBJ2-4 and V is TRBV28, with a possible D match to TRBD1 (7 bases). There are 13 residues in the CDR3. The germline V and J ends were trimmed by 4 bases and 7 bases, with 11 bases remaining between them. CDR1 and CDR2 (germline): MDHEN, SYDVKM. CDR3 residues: CASSSTGRNIQYF. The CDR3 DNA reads TGTGCCAGCAGTTCGACAGGGAGGAACATTCAGTACTTC.

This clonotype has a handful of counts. CDR3 sequence reads: CASSLEVYSNQPQHF. For the CDR3, the DNA is TGTGCCAGCAGTTTAGAGGTCTATAGCAATCAGCCCCAGCATTTT. The chain recombines TRBV12-3 or TRBV12-4 with TRBJ1-5; D ambiguous. V shed 1 base and J shed 0 bases, with 7 bases lying between them. CDR3 size: 15 residues.

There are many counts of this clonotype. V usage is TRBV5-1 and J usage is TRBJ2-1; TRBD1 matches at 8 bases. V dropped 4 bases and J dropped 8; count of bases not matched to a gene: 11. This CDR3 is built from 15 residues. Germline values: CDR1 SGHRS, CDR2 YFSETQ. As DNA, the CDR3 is TGCGCCAGCAGCCTCTGGACAGGGAGTGTGGATGAGCAGTTCTTC. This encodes CASSLWTGSVDEQFF.

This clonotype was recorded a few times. CDR3 amino acids: CASSDSGGNTGELFF. The CDR3 DNA follows: TGTGCCAGCAGCGATAGCGGAGGCAACACCGGGGAGCTGTTTTTT. The chain is built from TRBV7-9 and TRBJ2-2; D might be TRBD2 (6 bases). Trimming shortened V by 5 bases and J by 2 bases, and 12 bases separated the two germline ends. The germline CDR1 and CDR2 sequences are SEHNR and FQNEAQ (reference sequence). The CDR3 is 15 residues long.

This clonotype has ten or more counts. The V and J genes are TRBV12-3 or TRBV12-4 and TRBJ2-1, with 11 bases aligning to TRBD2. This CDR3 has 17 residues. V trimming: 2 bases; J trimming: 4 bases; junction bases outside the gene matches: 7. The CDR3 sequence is CASSLIPASGRYNEQFF. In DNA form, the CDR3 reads TGTGCCAGCAGTTTAATACCGGCTAGCGGGAGGTACAATGAGCAGTTCTTC.

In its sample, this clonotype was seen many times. In DNA, the CDR3 is TGCGCCAGCAGCTTGGAAGGTGGCGAAGCTTTCTTT. Amino acids: CASSLEGGEAFF. This chain joins TRBV5-1 and TRBJ1-1; D ambiguous. The V end lost 0 bases, the J end lost 8 bases, and 8 bases lay between the germline ends. Germline V CDR1 and CDR2: SGHRS, YFSETQ. The CDR3 covers 12 residues.

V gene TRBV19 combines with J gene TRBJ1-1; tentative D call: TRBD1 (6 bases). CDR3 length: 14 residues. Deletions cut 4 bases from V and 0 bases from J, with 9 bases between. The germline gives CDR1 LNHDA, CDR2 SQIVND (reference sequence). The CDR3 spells CASSNQGLNTEAFF. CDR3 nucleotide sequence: TGTGCCAGTAGTAACCAGGGGCTGAACACTGAAGCTTTCTTT.